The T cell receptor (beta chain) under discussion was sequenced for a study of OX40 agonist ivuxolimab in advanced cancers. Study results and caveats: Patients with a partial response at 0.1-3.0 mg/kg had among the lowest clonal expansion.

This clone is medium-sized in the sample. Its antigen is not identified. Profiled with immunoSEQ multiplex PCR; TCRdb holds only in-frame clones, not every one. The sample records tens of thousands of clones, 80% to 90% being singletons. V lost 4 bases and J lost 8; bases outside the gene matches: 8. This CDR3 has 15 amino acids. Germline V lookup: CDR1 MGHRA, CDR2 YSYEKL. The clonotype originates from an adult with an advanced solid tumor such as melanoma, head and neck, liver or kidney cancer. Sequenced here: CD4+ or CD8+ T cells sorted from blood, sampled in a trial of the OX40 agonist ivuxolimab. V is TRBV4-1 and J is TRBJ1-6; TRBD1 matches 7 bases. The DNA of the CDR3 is TGCGCCAGCAGCCCGACAGGGAATAGTTATTCACCCCTCCACTTT. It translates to CASSPTGNSYSPLHF.